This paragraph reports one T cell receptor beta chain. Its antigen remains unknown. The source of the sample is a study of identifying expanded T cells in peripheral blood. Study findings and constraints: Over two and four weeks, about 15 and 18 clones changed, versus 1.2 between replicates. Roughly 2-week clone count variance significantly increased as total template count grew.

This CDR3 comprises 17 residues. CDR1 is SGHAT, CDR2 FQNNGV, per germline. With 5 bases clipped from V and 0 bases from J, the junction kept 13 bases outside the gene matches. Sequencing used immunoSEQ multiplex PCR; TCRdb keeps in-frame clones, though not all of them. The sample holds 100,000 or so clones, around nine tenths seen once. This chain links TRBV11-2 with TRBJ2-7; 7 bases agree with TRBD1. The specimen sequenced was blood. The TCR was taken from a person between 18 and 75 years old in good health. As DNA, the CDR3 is TGTGCCAGCAGCCGCCAATCGACAGGGCAGATCTCCTACGAGCAGTACTTC. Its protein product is CASSRQSTGQISYEQYF.